This T cell receptor (beta chain) was documented in a study of early T cells in non-severe SARS-CoV-2 infection. About the research overall: The chains were unpaired, and the sequenced material was bulk RNA from unsorted whole blood.

Study-wide results and limits: Anti-spike CD8 responses were favored in VDJdb matching, and private and CD4 specificities were missed.

cDNA molecules, individually, were tagged with unique molecular identifiers. TCRdb analysed the 5' RACE reads with MiXCR anew, one entry per CDR3 protein. Among 40,000 to 55,000 distinct CDR3 sequences listed, 20% to 25% were seen once. This CDR3 has 13 amino acids. V lost 2 bases, J lost 5 bases, and 6 bases lay in between. The V gene's germline CDR1 is ENHRY and CDR2 SYGVKD. A word on this clonotype: As yet, its antigen is unknown.

The chain carries TRBV10-3 and TRBJ2-2; D uncertain. The sample here was whole blood, taken at baseline. This clonotype was sampled from an adult who was a healthcare worker with PCR-confirmed SARS-CoV-2 infection or an uninfected control (not recorded which). CDR3 sequence reads: CAISETDTGELFF. The CDR3 coding sequence is TGTGCCATCAGTGAGACAGATACCGGGGAGCTGTTTTTT.